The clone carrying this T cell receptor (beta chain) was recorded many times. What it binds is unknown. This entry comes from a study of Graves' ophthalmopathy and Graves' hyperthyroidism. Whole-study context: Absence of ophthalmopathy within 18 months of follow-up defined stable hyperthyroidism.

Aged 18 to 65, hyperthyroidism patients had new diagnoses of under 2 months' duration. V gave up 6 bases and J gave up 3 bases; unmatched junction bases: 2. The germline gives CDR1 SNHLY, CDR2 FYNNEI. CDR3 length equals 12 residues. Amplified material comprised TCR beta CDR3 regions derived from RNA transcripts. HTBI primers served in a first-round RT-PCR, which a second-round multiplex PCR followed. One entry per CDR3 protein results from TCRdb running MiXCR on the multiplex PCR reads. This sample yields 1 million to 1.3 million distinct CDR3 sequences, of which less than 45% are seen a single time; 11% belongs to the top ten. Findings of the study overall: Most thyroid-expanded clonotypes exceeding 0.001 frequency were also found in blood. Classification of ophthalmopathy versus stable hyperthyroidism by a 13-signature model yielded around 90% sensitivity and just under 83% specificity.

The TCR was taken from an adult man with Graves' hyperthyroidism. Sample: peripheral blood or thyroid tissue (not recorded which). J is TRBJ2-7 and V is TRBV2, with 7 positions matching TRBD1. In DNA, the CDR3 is TGTGCCAGCAGAGGGGGCGTCTACGAGCAGTACTTC. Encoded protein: CASRGGVYEQYF.